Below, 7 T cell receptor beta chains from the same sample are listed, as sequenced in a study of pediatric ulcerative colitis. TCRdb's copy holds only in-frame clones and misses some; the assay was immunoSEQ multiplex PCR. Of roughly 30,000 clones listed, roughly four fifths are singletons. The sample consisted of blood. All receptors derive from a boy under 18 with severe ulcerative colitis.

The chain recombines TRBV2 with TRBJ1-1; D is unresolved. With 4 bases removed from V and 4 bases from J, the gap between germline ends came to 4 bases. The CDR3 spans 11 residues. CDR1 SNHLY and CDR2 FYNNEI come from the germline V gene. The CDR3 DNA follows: TGTGCCAGCAGTGGGGCCACTGAAGCTTTCTTT. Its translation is CASSGATEAFF. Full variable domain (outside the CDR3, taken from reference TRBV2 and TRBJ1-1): EPEVTQTPSHQVTQMGQEVILRCVPISNHLYFYWYRQILGQKVEFLVSFYNNEISEKSEIFDDQFSVERPDGSNFTLKIRSTKLEDSAMYFCASSGATEAFFGQGTRLTVV.

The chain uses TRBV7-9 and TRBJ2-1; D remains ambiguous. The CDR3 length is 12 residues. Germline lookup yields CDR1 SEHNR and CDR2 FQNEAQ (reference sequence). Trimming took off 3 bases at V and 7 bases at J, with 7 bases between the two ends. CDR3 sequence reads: CASSLGKNEQFF. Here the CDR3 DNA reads TGTGCCAGCAGCTTGGGGAAGAATGAGCAGTTCTTC.

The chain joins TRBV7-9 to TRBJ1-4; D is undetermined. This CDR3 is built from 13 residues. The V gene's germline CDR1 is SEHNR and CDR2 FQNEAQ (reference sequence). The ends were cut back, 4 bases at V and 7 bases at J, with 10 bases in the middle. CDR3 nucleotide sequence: TGTGCCAGCAGCTCTATGGAAAGTGAAAAACTGTTTTTT. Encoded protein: CASSSMESEKLFF.

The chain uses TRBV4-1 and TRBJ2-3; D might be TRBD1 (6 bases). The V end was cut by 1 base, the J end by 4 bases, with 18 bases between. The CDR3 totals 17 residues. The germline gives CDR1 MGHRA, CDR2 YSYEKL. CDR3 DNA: TGCGCCAGCAGCCAAGTCCCGGACAGTCTTAGGGCAGATACGCAGTATTTT. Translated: CASSQVPDSLRADTQYF.

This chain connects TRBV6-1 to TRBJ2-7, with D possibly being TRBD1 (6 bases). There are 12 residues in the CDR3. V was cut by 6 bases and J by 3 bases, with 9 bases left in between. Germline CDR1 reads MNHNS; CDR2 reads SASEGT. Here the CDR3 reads CASRIQGYEQYF. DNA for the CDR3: TGTGCCAGCAGGATACAGGGCTACGAGCAGTACTTC.

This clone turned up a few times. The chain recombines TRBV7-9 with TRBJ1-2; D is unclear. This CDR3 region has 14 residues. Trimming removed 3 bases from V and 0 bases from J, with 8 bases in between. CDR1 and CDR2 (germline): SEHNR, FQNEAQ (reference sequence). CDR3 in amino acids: CASSFAEPNYGYTF. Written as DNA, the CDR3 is TGTGCCAGCAGCTTCGCGGAGCCTAACTATGGCTACACCTTC.

CDR3 DNA: TGTGCCAGCAGTTGGGACGGGAACACTGAAGCTTTCTTT. It encodes CASSWDGNTEAFF. The V call is TRBV6-4, the J call TRBJ1-1; D perhaps matches TRBD1 (5 bases). Germline assignment: CDR1 MRHNA and CDR2 SNTAGT. The CDR3 is made up of 13 amino acids. Trimming left V 5 bases short and J 1 base short, with 8 bases between.